These 9 T cell receptor beta chains came from one sample sequenced in a study of cytomegalovirus exposure and HLA in healthy donors. The PCR contained 60 Vbeta and 13 Jbeta primers. TCRdb's copy holds only in-frame clones and misses some; the assay was immunoSEQ multiplex PCR. The sample includes hundreds of thousands of clones, almost 80% seen only once; the top ten take around 1.9%. Source material: PBMCs. The receptor set was obtained from a male donor in good health and CMV-seronegative.

The V gene is TRBV7-2, the J gene TRBJ2-7; 8 nucleotides align to TRBD2. Germline assignment: CDR1 SGHTA and CDR2 FQGNSA. J was trimmed by 1 base and V by 6 bases; bases with no gene match: 11. CDR3 size: 16 residues. The CDR3, as DNA: TGTGCCAGCAGTCGCGGGGGCGGGGGGCTATCCTACGAGCAGTACTTC. This sequence encodes CASSRGGGGLSYEQYF.

This clone was counted between two and nine times. CDR3 bases: TGTGCCAGCAGCTTGGATTTAGCGGGAGGTTCCTACGAGCAGTACTTC. Translated, it gives CASSLDLAGGSYEQYF. The chain is built from TRBV5-4 and TRBJ2-7, with 10 bases fitting TRBD2. The CDR3 covers 16 residues. Germline assignment: CDR1 SGHNT and CDR2 YYREEE (reference sequence). The V segment lost 0 bases and the J segment 1 base; nucleotides outside the gene matches: 4.

The V gene is TRBV11-2, the J gene TRBJ2-3; 10 bases are shared with TRBD2. The CDR3 extends over 17 amino acids. The germline V gene encodes CDR1 SGHAT and CDR2 FQNNGV. V trimming: 2 bases; J trimming: 1 base; junction bases outside the gene matches: 6. The CDR3 bases are TGTGCCAGCAGCTTATTGAGGACTAGCGGTCGCACAGATACGCAGTATTTT. Amino acid sequence: CASSLLRTSGRTDTQYF.

The chain recombines TRBV27 with TRBJ2-7, with 11 positions matching TRBD2. V gave up 6 bases and J gave up 7 bases; unmatched junction bases: 8. The CDR3 covers 14 residues. CDR1 is MNHEY and CDR2 is SMNVEV in the germline V gene (reference sequence). CDR3 sequence: CASRVSGGGREQYF. In DNA, the CDR3 is TGTGCCAGCAGGGTTAGCGGGGGGGGTCGTGAGCAGTACTTC.

This clone came up once. The chain carries TRBV6-5 and TRBJ1-1; 9 positions match TRBD1. The CDR3 runs 14 residues. Losses at the gene ends were 6 bases for V and 1 base for J; bases not matched to a gene: 3. Germline V gives CDR1 MNHEY, CDR2 SVGAGI. The CDR3 sequence: CASRPTGGNTEAFF. CDR3 nucleotide sequence: TGTGCCAGCAGACCGACAGGGGGGAACACTGAAGCTTTCTTT.

The rearrangement links TRBV7-8 to TRBJ1-4, with D possibly matching TRBD1 (6 bases). From germline, CDR1 is SGHVS and CDR2 FQNEAQ. The V end lost 5 bases, the J end lost 8 bases, and 12 bases lay between the germline ends. CDR3 size: 13 residues. The CDR3: CASSTPGTEKLFF. As DNA, the CDR3 is TGTGCCAGCAGCACCCCCGGGACAGAAAAACTGTTTTTT.

The chain employs TRBV10-2 and TRBJ1-5; 7 nucleotides agree with TRBD1. The J segment lost 0 bases and the V segment lost 4 bases, leaving 9 bases of the junction unmatched. Germline V gene lookup returns CDR1 WSHSY and CDR2 SAAADI. The CDR3 consists of 17 residues. The CDR3 protein is CASSGEGGGNSNQPQHF. In nucleotides, the CDR3 is TGCGCCAGCAGTGGGGAAGGGGGCGGGAATAGCAATCAGCCCCAGCATTTT.

The chain carries TRBV5-5 and TRBJ1-1; the D is unclear. The CDR3 runs 13 residues. Germline loops: CDR1 SGHKS, CDR2 YYEKEE (reference sequence). V dropped 0 bases and J dropped 4 bases, with 7 bases sitting between them. CDR3 loop: CASSLAVLTEAFF. In DNA form, the CDR3 reads TGTGCCAGCAGCTTGGCTGTTCTCACTGAAGCTTTCTTT.

A few counts support this clone. The V call is TRBV4-1, the J call TRBJ1-5, with TRBD1 as a possible D gene (5 bases). Germline V gene sequence: CDR1 MGHRA, CDR2 YSYEKL. Trimming left V 1 base short and J 0 bases short, with 10 bases between. The CDR3 has 16 amino acids. The CDR3 coding sequence is TGCGCCAGCAGCCAAGGCCCCGGACATAGCAATCAGCCCCAGCATTTT. Its protein is CASSQGPGHSNQPQHF.